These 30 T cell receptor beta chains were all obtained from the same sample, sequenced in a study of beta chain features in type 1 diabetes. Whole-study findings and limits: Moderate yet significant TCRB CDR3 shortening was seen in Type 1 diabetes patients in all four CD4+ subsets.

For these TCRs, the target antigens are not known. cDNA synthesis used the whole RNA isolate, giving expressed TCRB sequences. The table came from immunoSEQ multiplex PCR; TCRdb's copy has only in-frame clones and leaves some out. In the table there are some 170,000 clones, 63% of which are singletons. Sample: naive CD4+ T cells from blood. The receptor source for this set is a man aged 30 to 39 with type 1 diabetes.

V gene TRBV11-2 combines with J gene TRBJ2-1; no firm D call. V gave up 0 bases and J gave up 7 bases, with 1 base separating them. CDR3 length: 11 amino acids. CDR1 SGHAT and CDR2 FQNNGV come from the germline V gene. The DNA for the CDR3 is TGTGCCAGCAGCTTAGAAAATGAGCAGTTCTTC. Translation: CASSLENEQFF.

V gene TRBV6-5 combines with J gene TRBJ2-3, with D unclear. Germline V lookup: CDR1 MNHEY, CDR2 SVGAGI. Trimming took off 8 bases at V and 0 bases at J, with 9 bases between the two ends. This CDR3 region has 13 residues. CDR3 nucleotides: TGTGCCAGCGTAGGAGCTAGCACAGATACGCAGTATTTT. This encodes CASVGASTDTQYF.

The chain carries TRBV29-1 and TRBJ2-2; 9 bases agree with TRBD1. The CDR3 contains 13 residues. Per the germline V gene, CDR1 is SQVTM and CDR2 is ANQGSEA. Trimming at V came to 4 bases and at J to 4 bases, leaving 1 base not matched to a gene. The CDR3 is CSVGQGVTGELFF. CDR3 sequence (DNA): TGCAGCGTTGGACAGGGGGTCACCGGGGAGCTGTTTTTT.

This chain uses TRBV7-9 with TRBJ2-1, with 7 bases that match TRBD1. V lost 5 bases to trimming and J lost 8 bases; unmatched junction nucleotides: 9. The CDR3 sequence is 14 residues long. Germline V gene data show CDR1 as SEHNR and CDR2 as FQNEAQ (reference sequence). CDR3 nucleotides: TGTGCCAGCAGCACCCTGACAGGGTCGGATGAGCAGTTCTTC. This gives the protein CASSTLTGSDEQFF.

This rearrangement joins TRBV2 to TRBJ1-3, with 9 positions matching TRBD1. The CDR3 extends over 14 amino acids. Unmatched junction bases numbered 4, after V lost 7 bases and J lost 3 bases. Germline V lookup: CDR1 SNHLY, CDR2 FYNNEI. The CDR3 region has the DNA TGTGCCAGCAAACAGGGGGCGAGTGGAAACACCATATATTTT. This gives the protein CASKQGASGNTIYF.

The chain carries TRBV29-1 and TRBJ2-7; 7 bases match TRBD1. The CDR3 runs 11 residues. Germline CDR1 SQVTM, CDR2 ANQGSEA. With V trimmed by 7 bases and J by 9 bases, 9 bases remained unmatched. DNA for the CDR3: TGCAGCGCCGGACAGGATAGGGTGCAGTACTTC. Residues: CSAGQDRVQYF.

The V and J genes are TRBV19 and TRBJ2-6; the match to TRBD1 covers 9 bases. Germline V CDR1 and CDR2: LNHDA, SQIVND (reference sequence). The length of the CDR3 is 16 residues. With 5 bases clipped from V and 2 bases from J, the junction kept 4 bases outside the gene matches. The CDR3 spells CASSPNRGPGANVLTF. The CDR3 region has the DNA TGTGCCAGTAGTCCAAACAGGGGGCCTGGGGCCAACGTCCTGACTTTC.

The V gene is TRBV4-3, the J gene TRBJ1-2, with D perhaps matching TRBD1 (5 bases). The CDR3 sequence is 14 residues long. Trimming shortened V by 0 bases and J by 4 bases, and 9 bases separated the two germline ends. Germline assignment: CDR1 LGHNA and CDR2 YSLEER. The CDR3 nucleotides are TGCGCCAGCAGCCAAGAAAGGGGACCCTATGGCTACACCTTC. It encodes CASSQERGPYGYTF.

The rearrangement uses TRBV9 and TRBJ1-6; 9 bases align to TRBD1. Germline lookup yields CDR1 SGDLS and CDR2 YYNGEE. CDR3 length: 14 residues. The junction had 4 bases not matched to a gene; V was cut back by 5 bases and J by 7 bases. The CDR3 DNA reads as TGTGCCAGCAGTTTAGGACAGGGGAATTCACCCCTCCACTTT. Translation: CASSLGQGNSPLHF. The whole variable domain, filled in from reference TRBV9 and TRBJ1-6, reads DSGVTQTPKHLITATGQRVTLRCSPRSGDLSVYWYQQSLDQGLQFLIQYYNGEERAKGNILERFSAQQFPDLHSELNLSSLELGDSALYFCASSLGQGNSPLHFGNGTRLTVT.

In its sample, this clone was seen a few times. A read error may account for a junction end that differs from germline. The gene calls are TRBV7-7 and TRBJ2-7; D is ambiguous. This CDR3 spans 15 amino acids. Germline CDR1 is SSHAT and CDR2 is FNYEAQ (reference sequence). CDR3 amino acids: CASSFRLGRNYEQYF. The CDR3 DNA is TGTGCTAGCAGCTTCCGCTTAGGACGTAACTACGAGCAGTACTTC.

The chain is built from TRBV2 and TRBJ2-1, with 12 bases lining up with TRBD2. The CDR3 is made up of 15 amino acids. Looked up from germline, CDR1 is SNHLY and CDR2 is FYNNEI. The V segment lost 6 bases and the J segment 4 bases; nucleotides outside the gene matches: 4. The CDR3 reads CASRGGTSGYNEQFF. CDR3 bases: TGTGCCAGCAGGGGAGGGACTAGCGGGTACAATGAGCAGTTCTTC.

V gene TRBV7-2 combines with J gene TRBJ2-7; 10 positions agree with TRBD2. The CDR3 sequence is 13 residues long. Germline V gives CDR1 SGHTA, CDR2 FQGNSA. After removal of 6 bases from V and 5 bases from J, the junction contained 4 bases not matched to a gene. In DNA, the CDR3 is TGTGCCAGCAGAGCTAGCGGGGGAAACGAGCAGTACTTC. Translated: CASRASGGNEQYF. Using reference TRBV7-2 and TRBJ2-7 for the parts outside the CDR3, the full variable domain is GAGVSQSPSNKVTEKGKDVELRCDPISGHTALYWYRQSLGQGLEFLIYFQGNSAPDKSGLPSDRFSAERTGGSVSTLTIQRTQQEDSAVYLCASRASGGNEQYFGPGTRLTVT.

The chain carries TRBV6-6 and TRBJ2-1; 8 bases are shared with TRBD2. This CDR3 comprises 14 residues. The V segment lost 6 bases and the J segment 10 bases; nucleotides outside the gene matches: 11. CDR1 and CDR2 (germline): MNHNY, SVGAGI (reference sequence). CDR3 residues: CASSYVLAAGEQFF. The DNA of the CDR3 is TGTGCCAGCAGCTACGTACTAGCGGCTGGGGAGCAGTTCTTC.

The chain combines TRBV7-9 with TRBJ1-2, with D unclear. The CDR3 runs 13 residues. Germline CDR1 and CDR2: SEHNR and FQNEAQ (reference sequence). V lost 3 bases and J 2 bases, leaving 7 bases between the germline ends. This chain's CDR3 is CASSFGQNYGYTF. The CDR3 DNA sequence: TGTGCCAGCAGCTTCGGCCAGAACTATGGCTACACCTTC.

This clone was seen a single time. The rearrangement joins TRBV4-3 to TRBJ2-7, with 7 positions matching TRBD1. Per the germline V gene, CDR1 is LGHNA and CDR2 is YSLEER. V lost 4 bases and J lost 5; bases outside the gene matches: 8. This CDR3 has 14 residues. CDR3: CASSLDRVGDEQYF. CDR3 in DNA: TGCGCCAGCAGCCTCGACAGGGTAGGCGACGAGCAGTACTTC.

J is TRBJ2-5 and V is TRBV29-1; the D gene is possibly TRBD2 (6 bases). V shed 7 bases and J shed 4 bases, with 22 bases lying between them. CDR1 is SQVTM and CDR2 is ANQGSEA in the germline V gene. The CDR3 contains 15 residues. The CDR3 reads CSGGRGLSGGETQYF. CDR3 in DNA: TGCAGCGGGGGAAGGGGACTTTCTGGTGGAGAGACCCAGTACTTC.

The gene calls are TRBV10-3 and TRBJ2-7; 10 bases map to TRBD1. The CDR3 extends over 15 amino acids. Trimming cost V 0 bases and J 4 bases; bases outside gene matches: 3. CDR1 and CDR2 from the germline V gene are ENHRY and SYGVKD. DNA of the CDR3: TGTGCCATCAGTGAGTCTGGGACAGGGGTGTACGAGCAGTACTTC. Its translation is CAISESGTGVYEQYF.

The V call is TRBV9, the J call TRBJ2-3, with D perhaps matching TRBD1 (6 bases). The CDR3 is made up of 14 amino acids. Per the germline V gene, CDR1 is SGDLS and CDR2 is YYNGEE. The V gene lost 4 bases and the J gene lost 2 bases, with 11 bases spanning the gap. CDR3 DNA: TGTGCCAGCAGCTTTCGGACAGCCACAGATACGCAGTATTTT. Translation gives CASSFRTATDTQYF.

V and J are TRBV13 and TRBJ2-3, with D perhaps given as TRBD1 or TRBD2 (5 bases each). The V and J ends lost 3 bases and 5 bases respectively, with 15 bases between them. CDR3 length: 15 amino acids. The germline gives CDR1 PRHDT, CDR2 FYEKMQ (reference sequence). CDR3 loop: CASSFRGARGDTQYF. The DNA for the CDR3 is TGTGCCAGCAGCTTTAGAGGGGCCCGAGGAGATACGCAGTATTTT.

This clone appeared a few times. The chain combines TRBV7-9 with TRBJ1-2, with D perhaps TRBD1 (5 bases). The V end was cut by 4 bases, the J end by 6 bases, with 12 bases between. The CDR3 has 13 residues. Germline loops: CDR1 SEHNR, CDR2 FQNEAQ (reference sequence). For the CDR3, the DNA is TGTGCCAGCAGCTCCCCCCAGGGCAATGGCTACACCTTC. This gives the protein CASSSPQGNGYTF.

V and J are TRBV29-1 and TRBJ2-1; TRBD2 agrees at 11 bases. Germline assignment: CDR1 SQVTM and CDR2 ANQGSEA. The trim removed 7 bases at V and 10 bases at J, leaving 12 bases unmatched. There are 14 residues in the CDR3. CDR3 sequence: CSGSRASGGQEQFF. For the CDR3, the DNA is TGCAGCGGTTCTCGTGCTAGCGGGGGGCAAGAGCAGTTCTTC.

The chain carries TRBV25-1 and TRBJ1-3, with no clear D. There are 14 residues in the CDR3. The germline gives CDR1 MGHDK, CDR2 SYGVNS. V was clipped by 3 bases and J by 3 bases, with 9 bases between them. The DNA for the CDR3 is TGTGCCAGCAGTGAGGGGTTTTTTGGAAACACCATATATTTT. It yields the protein CASSEGFFGNTIYF.

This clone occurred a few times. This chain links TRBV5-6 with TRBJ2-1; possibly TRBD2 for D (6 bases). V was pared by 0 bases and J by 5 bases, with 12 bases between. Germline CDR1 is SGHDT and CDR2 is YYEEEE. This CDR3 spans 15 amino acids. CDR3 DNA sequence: TGTGCCAGCAGCTTGGAGGACTACATAAACAATGAGCAGTTCTTC. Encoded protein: CASSLEDYINNEQFF.

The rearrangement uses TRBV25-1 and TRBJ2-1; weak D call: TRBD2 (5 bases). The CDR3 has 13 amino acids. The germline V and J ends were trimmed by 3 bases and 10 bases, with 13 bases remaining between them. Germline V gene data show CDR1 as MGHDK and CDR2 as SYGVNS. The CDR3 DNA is TGTGCCAGCAGTGACCCCACTGGCGGGGAGCAGTTCTTC. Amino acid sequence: CASSDPTGGEQFF.

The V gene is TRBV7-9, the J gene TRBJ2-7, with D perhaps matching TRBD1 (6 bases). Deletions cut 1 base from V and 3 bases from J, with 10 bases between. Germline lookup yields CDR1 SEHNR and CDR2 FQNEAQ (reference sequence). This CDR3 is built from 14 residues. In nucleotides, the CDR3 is TGTGCCAGCAGCTTAGGAGGACAGAGCTACGAGCAGTACTTC. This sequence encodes CASSLGGQSYEQYF.

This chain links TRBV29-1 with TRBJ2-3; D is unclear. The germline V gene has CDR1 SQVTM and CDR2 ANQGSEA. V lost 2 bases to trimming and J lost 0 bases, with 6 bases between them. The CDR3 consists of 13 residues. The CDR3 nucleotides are TGCAGCGTTGAACAGGCTAGCACAGATACGCAGTATTTT. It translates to CSVEQASTDTQYF.

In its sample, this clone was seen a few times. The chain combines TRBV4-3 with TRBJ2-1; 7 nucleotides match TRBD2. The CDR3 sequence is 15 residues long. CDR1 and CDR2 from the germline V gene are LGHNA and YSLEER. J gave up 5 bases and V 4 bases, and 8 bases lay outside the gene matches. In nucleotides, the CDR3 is TGCGCCAGCAGCCTTTGGTTGGGGGGGAACAATGAGCAGTTCTTC. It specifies CASSLWLGGNNEQFF.

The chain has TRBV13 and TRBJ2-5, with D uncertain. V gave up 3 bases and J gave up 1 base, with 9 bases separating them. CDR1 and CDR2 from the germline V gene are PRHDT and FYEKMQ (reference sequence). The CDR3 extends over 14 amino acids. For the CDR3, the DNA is TGTGCCAGCAGCTTCCACTCGAGCCAAGAGACCCAGTACTTC. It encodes CASSFHSSQETQYF.

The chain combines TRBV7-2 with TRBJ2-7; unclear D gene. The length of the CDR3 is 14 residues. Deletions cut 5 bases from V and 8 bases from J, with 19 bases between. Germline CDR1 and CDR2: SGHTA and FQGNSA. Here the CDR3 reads CASSKLLDPGQQYF. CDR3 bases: TGTGCCAGCAGCAAACTACTGGATCCCGGCCAGCAGTACTTC.

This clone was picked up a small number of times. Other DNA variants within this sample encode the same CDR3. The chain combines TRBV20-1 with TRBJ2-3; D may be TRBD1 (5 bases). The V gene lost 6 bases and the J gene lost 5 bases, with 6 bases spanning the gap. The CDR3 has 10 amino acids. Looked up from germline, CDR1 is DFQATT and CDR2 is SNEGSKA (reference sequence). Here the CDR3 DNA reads TGCAGTGCCAGGGTAGATACGCAGTATTTT. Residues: CSARVDTQYF.